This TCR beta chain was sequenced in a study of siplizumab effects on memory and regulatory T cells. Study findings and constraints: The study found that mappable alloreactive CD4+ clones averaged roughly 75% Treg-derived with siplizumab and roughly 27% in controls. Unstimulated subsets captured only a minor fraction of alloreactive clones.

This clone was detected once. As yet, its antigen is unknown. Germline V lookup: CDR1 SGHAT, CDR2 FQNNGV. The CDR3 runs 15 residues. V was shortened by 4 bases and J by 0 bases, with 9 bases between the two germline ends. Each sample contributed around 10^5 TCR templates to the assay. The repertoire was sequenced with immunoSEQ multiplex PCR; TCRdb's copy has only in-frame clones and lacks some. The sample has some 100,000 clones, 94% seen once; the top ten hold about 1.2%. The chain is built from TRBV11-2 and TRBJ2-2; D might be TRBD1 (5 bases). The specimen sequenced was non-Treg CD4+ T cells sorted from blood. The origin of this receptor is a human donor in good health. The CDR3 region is CASSSGAPNTGELFF. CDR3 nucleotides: TGTGCCAGCAGCTCTGGGGCCCCGAACACCGGGGAGCTGTTTTTT.